This TCR beta chain is from a study of cytomegalovirus exposure and HLA in healthy donors. Study in general: Out of 150 million to 200 million T cells, an earlier analysis found around 120 million unique TCR beta sequences in total.

The PCR made use of 60 Vbeta and 13 Jbeta primers. Using immunoSEQ multiplex PCR, the repertoire was profiled, and TCRdb retains in-frame clones only, with some absent. Here the sample spans under 150,000 clones, approximately 78% being singletons. CDR3 length: 15 residues. V lost 2 bases, J lost 4 bases, and 3 bases stayed unmatched. Germline CDR1 and CDR2: SGDLS and YYNGEE. The sequenced material came from PBMCs. The clonotype originates from a human donor in good health. The chain uses TRBV9 and TRBJ1-2; 12 nucleotides match TRBD1. CDR3 protein: CASSVTGQGAYGYTF. The CDR3, as DNA: TGTGCCAGCAGCGTGACGGGACAGGGGGCCTATGGCTACACCTTC.